The clone carrying this TCR beta chain has ten or more counts. TCRdb reanalysed the 5' RACE reads using MiXCR and keeps one entry per CDR3 protein. The sample carries around 79,000 distinct CDR3 sequences, roughly 12% recorded once. The data were obtained in a study of early T cells in non-severe SARS-CoV-2 infection. As for the study in general: Unsorted whole blood bulk RNA was sequenced, with unpaired chains.

V lost 3 bases, J lost 2 bases, and 16 bases stayed unmatched. This CDR3 contains 20 residues. The sequenced sample was whole blood, obtained at baseline. This sequence joins TRBV12-3 or TRBV12-4 and TRBJ2-3; 11 bases align to TRBD2. This clonotype originated in an adult who was a healthcare worker with PCR-confirmed SARS-CoV-2 infection or an uninfected control (not recorded which). CDR3 loop: CASSFLGLAGTGGFTDTQYF. In nucleotides, the CDR3 is TGTGCCAGCAGTTTTCTTGGACTAGCGGGTACCGGAGGGTTCACAGATACGCAGTATTTT.